This T cell receptor beta chain is from a study of T cell changes during pregnancy in multiple sclerosis. The protocol was immunoSEQ multiplex PCR, while the TCRdb copy is restricted to in-frame clones and leaves out a portion. This table has about 80,000 clones, about 91% appearing once. Germline CDR1 is MDHEN and CDR2 is SYDVKM. The CDR3 sequence is 14 residues long. Trimming at V came to 4 bases and at J to 12 bases, leaving 13 bases not matched to a gene. The rearrangement joins TRBV28 to TRBJ2-7; 9 nucleotides match TRBD2. The sample was peripheral blood, taken before pregnancy. This clonotype was obtained from a female donor with multiple sclerosis, enrolled in a pregnancy study. CDR3 region: CASSSTGLARMTYF. For the CDR3, the DNA is TGTGCCAGCAGTTCAACCGGACTAGCGCGGATGACGTACTTC. The whole variable domain, remainder taken from reference TRBV28 and TRBJ2-7, is DVKVTQSSRYLVKRTGEKVFLECVQDMDHENMFWYRQDPGLGLRLIYFSYDVKMKEKGDIPEGYSVSREKKERFSLILESASTNQTSMYLCASSSTGLARMTYFGPGTRLTVT.